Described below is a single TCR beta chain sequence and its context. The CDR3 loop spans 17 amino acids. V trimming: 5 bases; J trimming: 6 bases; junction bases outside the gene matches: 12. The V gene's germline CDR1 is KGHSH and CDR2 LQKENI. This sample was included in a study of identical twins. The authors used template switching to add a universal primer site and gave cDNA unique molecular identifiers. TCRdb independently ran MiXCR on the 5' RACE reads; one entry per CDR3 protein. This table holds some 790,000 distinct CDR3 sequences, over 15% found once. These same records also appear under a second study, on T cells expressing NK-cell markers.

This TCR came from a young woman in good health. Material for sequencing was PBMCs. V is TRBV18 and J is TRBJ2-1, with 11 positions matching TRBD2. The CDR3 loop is CASSKSLPGLAANEQFF. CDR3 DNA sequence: TGTGCCAGCTCAAAAAGTCTCCCGGGACTAGCGGCCAATGAGCAGTTCTTC. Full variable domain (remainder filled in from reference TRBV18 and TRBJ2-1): NAGVMQNPRHLVRRRGQEARLRCSPMKGHSHVYWYRQLPEEGLKFMVYLQKENIIDESGMPKERFSAEFPKEGPSILRIQQVVRGDSAAYFCASSKSLPGLAANEQFFGPGTRLTVL.